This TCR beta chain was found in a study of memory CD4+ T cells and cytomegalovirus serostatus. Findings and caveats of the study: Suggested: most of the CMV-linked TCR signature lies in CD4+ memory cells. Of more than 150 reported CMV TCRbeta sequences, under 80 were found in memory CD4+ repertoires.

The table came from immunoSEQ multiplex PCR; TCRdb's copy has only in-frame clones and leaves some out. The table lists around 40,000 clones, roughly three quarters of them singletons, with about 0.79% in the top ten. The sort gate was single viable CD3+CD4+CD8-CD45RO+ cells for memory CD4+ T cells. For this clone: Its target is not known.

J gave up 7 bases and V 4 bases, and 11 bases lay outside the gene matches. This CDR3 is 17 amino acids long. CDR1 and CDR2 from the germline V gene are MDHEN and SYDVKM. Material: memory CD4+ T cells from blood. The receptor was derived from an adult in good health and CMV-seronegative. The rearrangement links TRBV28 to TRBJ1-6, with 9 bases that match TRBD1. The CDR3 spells CASSSHLGDRENSPLHF. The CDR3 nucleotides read TGTGCCAGCAGTTCTCACCTGGGGGACAGGGAAAATTCACCCCTCCACTTT.